This is a list of T cell receptor beta chains from one sample in a study of early T cells in non-severe SARS-CoV-2 infection. TCRdb reprocessed the 5' RACE reads via MiXCR and lists one record per CDR3 protein. The sample holds 40,000 to 50,000 distinct CDR3 sequences; roughly 5% are singletons and the top ten take about 5%. The specimen comprised whole blood, sampled at baseline. The receptor source for this set is an adult who was a healthcare worker with PCR-confirmed SARS-CoV-2 infection or an uninfected control (not recorded which). The CDR3 runs from the conserved cysteine through the conserved F or W. A D gene is named only where the DNA matches it firmly. Clone size is not always given. Where it is, it says once, few, many or a class for expanded clones.

V gene	J gene	clone size	D gene	CDR3 protein	CDR3 DNA
TRBV28	TRBJ1-2	.	.	CASSTNYGYTF	TGTGCCAGTTCAACTAACTATGGCTACACCTTC
TRBV10-3	TRBJ2-7	many	.	CAISEGDSYEQYF	TGTGCCATCAGTGAAGGCGACTCCTACGAGCAGTACTTC
TRBV30	TRBJ1-4	many	TRBD1	CAWSVTGTAGEKLFF	TGTGCCTGGAGTGTGACCGGGACAGCGGGGGAGAAACTGTTTTTT
TRBV3-1	TRBJ2-5	.	.	CASSRAVDGGSSGTQYF	TGTGCCAGCAGCCGGGCCGTTGATGGCGGATCGTCCGGGACCCAGTACTTC
TRBV7-2	TRBJ2-3	many	.	CASSLAAWRTDTQYF	TGTGCCAGCAGCTTAGCGGCCTGGCGCACAGATACGCAGTATTTT
TRBV12-3/TRBV12-4	TRBJ1-5	many	.	CASSFDGEGNQPQHF	TGTGCCAGCAGTTTTGATGGGGAAGGCAATCAGCCCCAGCATTTT
TRBV6-6	TRBJ2-7	many	.	CASSPTRLGILYEQYF	TGTGCCAGCAGCCCCACCCGGCTGGGAATATTATACGAGCAGTACTTC
TRBV19	TRBJ2-1	many	TRBD2	CASSPLAGGPGEQFF	TGTGCCAGTTCGCCTCTAGCGGGAGGGCCTGGTGAGCAGTTCTTC
TRBV28	TRBJ1-6	many	TRBD1	CASSSARDRLNSPLHF	TGTGCCAGCAGTTCGGCCCGGGACAGACTTAATTCACCCCTCCACTTT
TRBV9	TRBJ2-7	many	.	CASSAGLYSYEQYF	TGTGCCAGCAGCGCGGGACTTTACTCCTACGAGCAGTACTTC
TRBV3-1	TRBJ1-5	many	.	CASSQAGSYLPQHF	TGTGCCAGCAGCCAAGCAGGGAGTTATTTGCCCCAGCATTTT
TRBV7-3	TRBJ2-2	many	.	CASSYGTYTGELFF	TGTGCCAGCAGCTACGGGACCTACACCGGGGAGCTGTTTTTT
TRBV7-3	TRBJ2-1	many	.	CASSLQGGNEQFF	TGTGCCAGCAGCTTACAGGGCGGGAATGAGCAGTTCTTC
TRBV20-1	TRBJ2-6	.	.	CSATPTGPFSGANVLTF	TGCAGTGCTACCCCAACCGGACCGTTCTCTGGGGCCAACGTCCTGACTTTC
TRBV6-5	TRBJ2-7	few	TRBD2	CASSYAAGVEQYF	TGTGCCAGCAGTTACGCTGCGGGAGTCGAGCAGTACTTC
TRBV7-6	TRBJ1-1	few	TRBD1	CASTLGQGATSEAFF	TGTGCCAGCACCCTGGGACAGGGGGCCACCTCTGAAGCTTTCTTT
TRBV28	TRBJ2-1	many	TRBD1	CASTSRRGRWGQVPKSSYNEQFF	TGTGCCAGCACCTCACGCCGGGGTCGTTGGGGACAGGTACCGAAAAGCTCCTACAATGAGCAGTTCTTC
TRBV28	TRBJ1-6	few	.	CASSLQANNSPLHF	TGTGCCAGCAGTTTACAGGCAAATAATTCACCCCTCCACTTT
TRBV6-6	TRBJ2-1	.	.	CASSYRPIRRGDEQFF	TGTGCCAGCAGTTACCGCCCTATTCGGAGGGGCGATGAGCAGTTCTTC
TRBV2	TRBJ2-7	many	TRBD2	CASSTYASGVGEQYF	TGTGCCAGCAGTACCTACGCTAGCGGAGTGGGGGAGCAGTACTTC
TRBV25-1	TRBJ2-7	many	TRBD2	CASSEWGVDCGRVSYEQYF	TGTGCCAGCAGTGAATGGGGGGTGGATTGCGGGAGAGTCAGCTACGAGCAGTACTTC
TRBV3-1	TRBJ2-3	many	.	CASSLATGSDTQYF	TGTGCCAGCAGCCTGGCAACAGGGTCAGATACGCAGTATTTT
TRBV28	TRBJ2-7	.	TRBD1	CASSRQGIEQYF	TGTGCCAGCAGCCGACAGGGGATCGAGCAGTACTTC
TRBV6-5	TRBJ1-3	many	TRBD1	CASSPLRGRRVHTIYF	TGTGCCAGCAGCCCACTCAGGGGGCGAAGGGTCCACACCATATATTTT
TRBV29-1	TRBJ1-2	many	.	CSVYFPGRMDYGYTF	TGCAGCGTTTATTTCCCGGGACGGATGGACTATGGCTACACCTTC
TRBV5-1	TRBJ1-2	many	TRBD1	CASSSPDRVGYTF	TGCGCCAGCAGCTCCCCTGACAGGGTCGGCTACACCTTC
TRBV6-1	TRBJ2-2	many	.	CACMAGQNTGELFF	TGTGCCTGTATGGCGGGACAAAACACCGGGGAGCTGTTTTTT
TRBV27	TRBJ2-7	many	.	CASSASLGAYEQYF	TGTGCCAGCAGTGCCTCTTTAGGGGCCTACGAGCAGTACTTC
TRBV11-2	TRBJ2-7	many	.	CASSPRIYEQYF	TGTGCCAGCAGCCCCCGTATCTACGAGCAGTACTTC
TRBV29-1	TRBJ2-1	many	.	CSFGYNEQFF	TGCAGCTTCGGGTACAATGAGCAGTTCTTC
TRBV5-4	TRBJ2-5	.	TRBD2	CASSLDLAGVGETQYF	TGTGCCAGCAGCTTAGACCTAGCGGGTGTTGGAGAGACCCAGTACTTC
TRBV7-8	TRBJ2-5	few	.	CASSPGRQINRETQYF	TGTGCCAGCAGCCCTGGCCGACAGATCAATAGAGAGACCCAGTACTTC
TRBV9	TRBJ2-2	many	.	CASSVGTGELFF	TGTGCCAGCAGCGTAGGAACCGGGGAGCTGTTTTTT
TRBV25-1	TRBJ2-7	many	TRBD2	CASGTRLAGDNEQYF	TGTGCCAGCGGAACAAGGCTAGCGGGAGACAACGAGCAGTACTTC
TRBV27	TRBJ1-3	many	.	CASRTDRFGNTIYF	TGTGCCAGCAGAACAGACAGATTTGGAAACACCATATATTTT
TRBV6-1	TRBJ2-2	.	.	CASRPLSGGGELFF	TGTGCCAGCCGCCCTCTGTCTGGCGGCGGGGAGCTGTTTTTT
TRBV28	TRBJ2-1	few	.	CASRGYSYNEQFF	TGTGCCAGCAGGGGTTACTCCTACAATGAGCAGTTCTTC
TRBV10-3	TRBJ2-2	many	.	CAISPRQASPIRNTGELFF	TGTGCCATCAGTCCTCGCCAGGCTTCTCCAATAAGAAACACCGGGGAGCTGTTTTTT
TRBV3-1	TRBJ2-7	many	.	CASSRQSGAGVNEQYF	TGTGCCAGCAGCCGCCAGTCGGGGGCGGGAGTAAACGAGCAGTACTTC
TRBV7-9	TRBJ2-1	.	TRBD2	CASSPRLAGSYNEQFF	TGTGCCAGCAGTCCCCGACTAGCGGGCTCCTACAATGAGCAGTTCTTC
TRBV6-2/TRBV6-3	TRBJ2-5	.	.	CASSRRDSQETQYF	TGTGCCAGCAGCCGCCGGGACTCCCAAGAGACCCAGTACTTC
TRBV19	TRBJ2-1	.	TRBD1	CASTRQGYNEQFF	TGTGCCAGTACCAGACAGGGCTACAATGAGCAGTTCTTC
TRBV30	TRBJ1-1	many	.	CAWNGGHTEAFF	TGTGCCTGGAATGGAGGACACACTGAAGCTTTCTTT
TRBV2	TRBJ2-1	.	.	CASSGSSSYNEQFF	TGTGCCAGCAGTGGGTCTAGCTCCTACAATGAGCAGTTCTTC
TRBV18	TRBJ1-5	many	.	CASSLSNQPQHF	TGTGCCAGCTCACTGAGCAATCAGCCCCAGCATTTT
TRBV7-2	TRBJ1-1	few	.	CASSQMRVAEAFF	TGTGCCAGCAGCCAAATGCGGGTCGCTGAAGCTTTCTTT
TRBV5-5	TRBJ2-7	many	.	CASSAGTVSYEQYF	TGTGCCAGCAGCGCCGGGACGGTCTCCTACGAGCAGTACTTC
TRBV5-1	TRBJ2-6	many	.	CASSYESGANVLTF	TGCGCCAGCAGCTACGAGTCTGGGGCCAACGTCCTGACTTTC
TRBV10-3	TRBJ2-7	many	.	CAISDSSVDEQYF	TGTGCCATCAGTGACTCCTCCGTAGACGAGCAGTACTTC
TRBV10-3	TRBJ2-3	many	.	CAISDANTQYF	TGTGCCATCAGTGACGCTAATACGCAGTATTTT